This TCR beta chain was captured in a study of shared clonotypes between healthy human individuals. Repertoires were generated with immunoSEQ multiplex PCR, while TCRdb's copy carries only in-frame clones and drops some. Among about 600,000 clones listed, just under 97% were seen once. The study's findings and limits: The genetic and exposure-history diversity represented was limited by few donors.

Note on this clone: Its antigen is unknown.

Terminally differentiated effector memory CD45RA+ cells were excluded from the naive CD8 cells, which were CD45RO-negative and positively selected for CCR7. The receptor was derived from a woman in her 30s in good health. The sample comprised naive CD8+ T cells sorted from blood.

In DNA form, the CDR3 reads TGTGCCAGTAGTATTGGCCCAGCGGGAGTTATAGATGAGCAGTTCTTC. It is translated as CASSIGPAGVIDEQFF. The rearrangement joins TRBV19 to TRBJ2-1, with TRBD2 matching over 8 bases. CDR3 length: 16 amino acids. CDR1 and CDR2 (germline): LNHDA, SQIVND (reference sequence). The V and J ends lost 3 bases and 8 bases, in that order; junction bases with no gene match: 12. Based on the CDR3 plus reference TRBV19 and TRBJ2-1, the full variable domain is DGGITQSPKYLFRKEGQNVTLSCEQNLNHDAMYWYRQDPGQGLRLIYYSQIVNDFQKGDIAEGYSVSREKKESFPLTVTSAQKNPTAFYLCASSIGPAGVIDEQFFGPGTRLTVL.